The 25 T cell receptor beta chains given below trace back to one sample, sequenced in a study of blood T cell repertoires in COVID-19. Sequencing was performed with immunoSEQ multiplex PCR; in TCRdb, only in-frame clones are kept and a portion is missing. Of 95,000 to 150,000 clones listed, 92% are singletons. Specimen: peripheral blood. The receptors originated from a man in his fifties or sixties with COVID-19, enrolled during active disease.

V is TRBV9 and J is TRBJ1-1; D is ambiguous. With 3 bases removed from V and 1 base from J, the gap between germline ends came to 4 bases. The germline V gene has CDR1 SGDLS and CDR2 YYNGEE. The CDR3 sequence is 12 residues long. The chain's CDR3 is CASSDRNTEAFF. CDR3 coding DNA: TGTGCCAGCAGCGACAGGAACACTGAAGCTTTCTTT. Variable domain in full (rest from reference TRBV9 and TRBJ1-1): DSGVTQTPKHLITATGQRVTLRCSPRSGDLSVYWYQQSLDQGLQFLIQYYNGEERAKGNILERFSAQQFPDLHSELNLSSLELGDSALYFCASSDRNTEAFFGQGTRLTVV.

The chain combines TRBV11-3 with TRBJ2-1; D is ambiguous. Trimming removed 0 bases from V and 5 bases from J, with 5 bases in between. Germline V gene data show CDR1 as SGHNT and CDR2 as YENEEA. The CDR3 runs to 13 residues. This CDR3 reads CASSLEANNEQFF. The CDR3, as DNA: TGTGCCAGCAGCTTAGAGGCCAACAATGAGCAGTTCTTC.

This clone appeared a few times. The genes are TRBV6-6 and TRBJ2-2; 10 positions match TRBD2. After removal of 1 base from V and 6 bases from J, the junction contained 5 bases not matched to a gene. Germline lookup yields CDR1 MNHNY and CDR2 SVGAGI (reference sequence). The length of the CDR3 is 16 residues. CDR3 in amino acids: CASSYWLAGAAGELFF. CDR3 in DNA: TGTGCCAGCAGTTACTGGCTAGCGGGAGCTGCCGGGGAGCTGTTTTTT.

CDR3 coding DNA: TGTGCCAGTAAGGGCGGTCCGGGACAGGGGGCTAGGGGGGCCAACGTCCTGACTTTC. As protein: CASKGGPGQGARGANVLTF. J is TRBJ2-6 and V is TRBV19, with 12 positions matching TRBD1. This CDR3 region has 19 residues. V lost 7 bases, J lost 4 bases, and 14 bases stayed unmatched. Germline V gene data show CDR1 as LNHDA and CDR2 as SQIVND (reference sequence). Drawing the rest from reference TRBV19 and TRBJ2-6, the complete variable domain is DGGITQSPKYLFRKEGQNVTLSCEQNLNHDAMYWYRQDPGQGLRLIYYSQIVNDFQKGDIAEGYSVSREKKESFPLTVTSAQKNPTAFYLCASKGGPGQGARGANVLTFGAGSRLTVL.

The rearrangement links TRBV10-3 to TRBJ2-1; D is unclear. Germline V lookup: CDR1 ENHRY, CDR2 SYGVKD. The CDR3 has 17 residues. V lost 0 bases, J lost 9 bases, and 21 bases lay in between. Here the CDR3 DNA reads TGTGCCATCAGTGAGTCGAGTGTAGAGCAAAAAGTTGGTGAGCAGTTCTTC. Translated: CAISESSVEQKVGEQFF.

This chain's CDR3 is CASSEFEGESGEQYV. CDR3 coding DNA: TGTGCCAGCAGTGAATTCGAGGGAGAATCGGGCGAGCAGTACGTC. The chain recombines TRBV6-1 with TRBJ2-7; D is possibly TRBD2 (5 bases). This CDR3 is built from 15 residues. V dropped 2 bases and J dropped 6 bases, with 17 bases sitting between them. Per the germline V gene, CDR1 is MNHNS and CDR2 is SASEGT.

The chain combines TRBV30 with TRBJ2-5; 7 positions agree with TRBD2. This CDR3 has 14 amino acids. Germline assignment: CDR1 GTSNPN and CDR2 SVGIG (reference sequence). J gave up 3 bases and V 1 base, and 5 bases lay outside the gene matches. The CDR3 DNA is TGTGCCTGGAGTGCAAGCGGGACCGAAGAGACCCAGTACTTC. It encodes CAWSASGTEETQYF.

The V call is TRBV19, the J call TRBJ2-2, with TRBD2 matching 9 bases. The CDR3 has 15 amino acids. Germline V lookup: CDR1 LNHDA, CDR2 SQIVND (reference sequence). V lost 3 bases, J lost 5 bases, and 4 bases stayed unmatched. The CDR3 is CASSMIAGDTGELFF. In DNA form, the CDR3 reads TGTGCCAGTAGTATGATAGCGGGAGATACCGGGGAGCTGTTTTTT. Full variable domain (remainder filled in from reference TRBV19 and TRBJ2-2): DGGITQSPKYLFRKEGQNVTLSCEQNLNHDAMYWYRQDPGQGLRLIYYSQIVNDFQKGDIAEGYSVSREKKESFPLTVTSAQKNPTAFYLCASSMIAGDTGELFFGEGSRLTVL.

This chain uses TRBV7-8 with TRBJ2-7, with 9 bases identical to TRBD1. Unmatched junction bases numbered 6, after V lost 4 bases and J lost 5 bases. The germline V gene encodes CDR1 SGHVS and CDR2 FQNEAQ. The CDR3 is made up of 14 amino acids. CDR3 residues: CASSSGQGIDEQYF. DNA for the CDR3: TGTGCCAGCAGCTCCGGACAGGGGATTGACGAGCAGTACTTC.

V usage is TRBV5-1 and J usage is TRBJ2-6; TRBD1 matches at 11 bases. The CDR3 has 17 amino acids. The germline gives CDR1 SGHRS, CDR2 YFSETQ. Germline trimming cut 7 bases from V and 0 bases from J; bases unmatched to any gene: 6. DNA for the CDR3: TGCGCCAGCGGACCGGGACAGGGGGTCTCTGGGGCCAACGTCCTGACTTTC. Translation gives CASGPGQGVSGANVLTF.

About this clone: The same CDR3 also results from other DNA sequences found in this sample. V usage is TRBV5-1 and J usage is TRBJ2-1; 15 bases line up with TRBD2. With V trimmed by 5 bases and J by 7 bases, 4 bases remained unmatched. The CDR3 runs 15 residues. Germline V CDR1 and CDR2: SGHRS, YFSETQ. CDR3 in amino acids: CASSPGLAGGNEQFF. The CDR3 nucleotides are TGCGCCAGCAGTCCGGGACTAGCGGGAGGTAATGAGCAGTTCTTC.

The chain is built from TRBV9 and TRBJ2-3, with D maybe TRBD1 (6 bases). The V gene lost 4 bases and the J gene lost 1 base, with 13 bases spanning the gap. The CDR3 has 15 residues. The V gene's germline CDR1 is SGDLS and CDR2 YYNGEE. CDR3 residues: CASSPTDSRTDTQYF. For the CDR3, the DNA is TGTGCCAGCAGCCCAACGGACAGTCGCACAGATACGCAGTATTTT.

The rearrangement joins TRBV5-1 to TRBJ2-7; D gene uncertain. V lost 3 bases and J lost 3, with 10 bases in between. Looked up from germline, CDR1 is SGHRS and CDR2 is YFSETQ. This CDR3 spans 13 amino acids. This CDR3 reads CASSSDLGYEQYF. Written as DNA, the CDR3 is TGCGCCAGCAGCTCGGATCTAGGCTACGAGCAGTACTTC.

The chain is built from TRBV5-1 and TRBJ2-2; TRBD1 agrees at 7 bases. The CDR3 spans 13 residues. Germline V lookup: CDR1 SGHRS, CDR2 YFSETQ. Trimming cost V 5 bases and J 7 bases; bases outside gene matches: 5. CDR3 loop: CASSSQGHGELFF. CDR3 nucleotides: TGCGCCAGCAGTTCACAGGGGCACGGGGAGCTGTTTTTT.

The chain combines TRBV5-1 with TRBJ2-7; D might be TRBD2 (5 bases). Trimming pared 5 bases from V and 2 bases from J, leaving 14 bases between. The CDR3 runs to 14 residues. Germline V lookup: CDR1 SGHRS, CDR2 YFSETQ. This CDR3 reads CASSSGYSTYEQYV. The CDR3 region has the DNA TGCGCCAGCAGTTCGGGGTACTCTACCTACGAGCAGTACGTC.

CDR3 residues: CASTKTGTEQFF. In nucleotides, the CDR3 is TGTGCCAGCACCAAAACAGGGACGGAGCAGTTCTTC. The genes are TRBV6-5 and TRBJ2-1, with D possibly being TRBD1 (6 bases). V was trimmed by 7 bases and J by 10 bases, leaving 14 bases between them. The CDR3 totals 12 residues. Germline V lookup: CDR1 MNHEY, CDR2 SVGAGI.

The rearrangement uses TRBV6-6 and TRBJ1-1; possibly TRBD1 for D (5 bases). V was shortened by 6 bases and J by 3 bases, with 14 bases between the two germline ends. The CDR3 length is 14 residues. Germline CDR1 reads MNHNY; CDR2 reads SVGAGI (reference sequence). The CDR3 region is CASSNVDSYTEAFF. The CDR3 DNA reads TGTGCCAGCAGCAACGTCGACAGCTACACTGAAGCTTTCTTT.

The chain carries TRBV5-1 and TRBJ1-3; TRBD1 matches at 8 bases. V lost 2 bases and J lost 0; bases outside the gene matches: 4. CDR3 length: 16 residues. Germline V lookup: CDR1 SGHRS, CDR2 YFSETQ. The chain's CDR3 is CASSFQGQDSGNTIYF. The CDR3, as DNA: TGCGCCAGCAGCTTTCAGGGACAGGACTCTGGAAACACCATATATTTT.

CDR3 sequence (DNA): TGTGCCAGTGGCGGCGACAGCTACGAGCAGTACGTC. The encoded protein is CASGGDSYEQYV. V is TRBV18 and J is TRBJ2-7; D possibly corresponds to TRBD1 (5 bases). In germline, CDR1 is KGHSH, CDR2 LQKENI. With 9 bases removed from V and 3 bases from J, the gap between germline ends came to 12 bases. The CDR3 is made up of 12 amino acids.

The chain recombines TRBV28 with TRBJ2-3; TRBD1 matches 8 bases. The germline gives CDR1 MDHEN, CDR2 SYDVKM. This CDR3 has 13 amino acids. The junction had 6 bases not matched to a gene; V was cut back by 8 bases and J by 5 bases. The CDR3 here is CASGRTGQDTQYF. DNA of the CDR3: TGTGCCAGCGGCAGGACAGGGCAAGATACGCAGTATTTT.

The genes are TRBV18 and TRBJ2-1; D call uncertain. CDR3 length equals 15 residues. Germline lookup yields CDR1 KGHSH and CDR2 LQKENI. Trimming took 4 bases from V and 6 from J, leaving 16 bases between them. CDR3 coding DNA: TGTGCCAGCTCACTGACGCCCTGGAGAAGCAATGAGCAGTTCTTC. This encodes CASSLTPWRSNEQFF.

This clone appeared once. The chain links TRBV9 to TRBJ2-1; D call uncertain. CDR3 length: 13 amino acids. Germline V gene lookup returns CDR1 SGDLS and CDR2 YYNGEE. V lost 3 bases, J lost 8 bases, and 12 bases lay in between. CDR3 protein: CASSALASDEQFF. In DNA form, the CDR3 reads TGTGCCAGCAGCGCATTAGCTTCGGATGAGCAGTTCTTC.

DNA of the CDR3: TGTGCCAGCAGCCCAAGGCGCGGGGCGGGGTTCGGGGAGCTGTTTTTT. Residues: CASSPRRGAGFGELFF. This chain uses TRBV7-3 with TRBJ2-2, with a weak D call TRBD2 (6 bases). This CDR3 spans 16 amino acids. Germline loops: CDR1 SGHTA, CDR2 FQGTGA. V was shortened by 5 bases and J by 7 bases, with 20 bases between the two germline ends.

This clone was seen a few times. The rearrangement uses TRBV12-3 or TRBV12-4 and TRBJ1-2, with D tentatively TRBD1 (6 bases). The CDR3 has 12 residues. The V and J ends lost 6 bases and 10 bases respectively, with 15 bases between them. The CDR3 reads CASSRTVRDYTF. The CDR3 region has the DNA TGTGCCAGCAGCAGGACAGTTCGCGACTACACCTTC.

This clone was counted only a few times. The chain combines TRBV7-9 with TRBJ1-4; 10 bases agree with TRBD1. V shed 5 bases and J 8 bases; nucleotides not matched to a gene: 17. Germline values: CDR1 SEHNR, CDR2 FQNEAQ (reference sequence). The CDR3 has 18 residues. CDR3 loop: CASSAGTGVYPGFEKLFF. The DNA of the CDR3 is TGTGCCAGCAGCGCCGGGACAGGGGTGTACCCAGGGTTCGAAAAACTGTTTTTT.